Each of the 24 T cell receptor beta chains below was sequenced from the same sample in a study of OX40 agonist ivuxolimab in advanced cancers. The assay was immunoSEQ multiplex PCR, and TCRdb's table has in-frame clones only and misses some. The sample has some 47,000 clones; less than 85% are singletons. The source was CD4+ or CD8+ T cells sorted from blood, collected in a trial of the OX40 agonist ivuxolimab. These receptors were taken from an adult with an advanced solid tumor such as melanoma, head and neck, liver or kidney cancer.

The chain combines TRBV6-4 with TRBJ1-2, with D possibly matching TRBD1 (5 bases). The CDR3 covers 13 residues. Germline CDR1 is MRHNA and CDR2 is SNTAGT. Trimming cost V 4 bases and J 7 bases, with 13 bases left between them. CDR3 protein: CASSAAGESGYTF. In DNA, the CDR3 is TGTGCCAGCAGTGCCGCGGGGGAGAGTGGCTACACCTTC.

This clone was detected a few times. The CDR3 DNA reads TGTGCCAGCAGCCCGGGGGGGGGCCCCCCCTACGAGCAGTACTTC. It translates to CASSPGGGPPYEQYF. The genes are TRBV11-3 and TRBJ2-7, with 8 bases matching TRBD2. The junction had 8 bases not matched to a gene; V was cut back by 5 bases and J by 2 bases. Per germline, CDR1 SGHNT and CDR2 YENEEA. The CDR3 totals 15 residues. Together with reference TRBV11-3 and TRBJ2-7, the CDR3 gives the full variable domain: EAGVVQSPRYKIIEKKQPVAFWCNPISGHNTLYWYLQNLGQGPELLIRYENEEAVDDSQLPKDRFSAERLKGVDSTLKIQPAELGDSAVYLCASSPGGGPPYEQYFGPGTRLTVT.

The chain employs TRBV11-2 and TRBJ2-3; D possibly uses TRBD1 or TRBD2 (5 bases each). Germline V gene data show CDR1 as SGHAT and CDR2 as FQNNGV. The V gene lost 5 bases and the J gene lost 0 bases, with 18 bases spanning the gap. The CDR3 length is 17 residues. The CDR3 DNA is TGTGCCAGCAGCCCCCGACGGGACCCTCTTAGCACAGATACGCAGTATTTT. Protein: CASSPRRDPLSTDTQYF.

The J gene is TRBJ1-5, the V gene TRBV28; D is perhaps TRBD1 (6 bases). V was clipped by 5 bases and J by 7 bases, with 15 bases between them. The CDR3 runs to 14 residues. Per germline, CDR1 MDHEN and CDR2 SYDVKM. The DNA for the CDR3 is TGTGCCAGCAGTCCTAACAGGGTTTTACAGCCCCAGCATTTT. Translating gives CASSPNRVLQPQHF.

In this sample, this clone turned up once. The rearrangement uses TRBV29-1 and TRBJ1-5; 8 nucleotides match TRBD1. J was trimmed by 7 bases and V by 7 bases; bases with no gene match: 9. Germline CDR1 reads SQVTM; CDR2 reads ANQGSEA. This CDR3 has 13 amino acids. The CDR3 loop is CSAGQGPGQPQHF. As DNA, the CDR3 is TGCAGCGCTGGACAGGGCCCGGGGCAGCCCCAGCATTTT.

This clone has more than one count but fewer than ten. V is TRBV2 and J is TRBJ2-1; tentatively, D is TRBD2 (6 bases). Looked up from germline, CDR1 is SNHLY and CDR2 is FYNNEI. Between the trimmed V and J ends, which lost 4 bases and 9 bases, there was a span of 16 bases. The CDR3 sequence is 14 residues long. This CDR3 reads CASSGLAGGSEQFF. As DNA, the CDR3 is TGTGCCAGCAGTGGACTGGCTGGGGGGAGTGAGCAGTTCTTC.

The gene calls are TRBV6-1 and TRBJ2-7, with 7 bases that match TRBD1. V trimming: 4 bases; J trimming: 2 bases; junction bases outside the gene matches: 5. There are 14 residues in the CDR3. CDR1 MNHNS and CDR2 SASEGT come from the germline V gene. The CDR3 nucleotides are TGTGCCAGCAGTGGACAGGGTTCCCCCTACGAGCAGTACTTC. This sequence encodes CASSGQGSPYEQYF.

The chain couples TRBV7-2 to TRBJ2-1, with D possibly matching TRBD1 (5 bases). The germline V and J ends were trimmed by 0 bases and 6 bases, with 12 bases remaining between them. Germline values: CDR1 SGHTA, CDR2 FQGNSA. This CDR3 has 15 amino acids. As DNA, the CDR3 is TGTGCCAGCAGCTTAGCGGGTGACAGACCCAATGAGCAGTTCTTC. It translates to CASSLAGDRPNEQFF.

The CDR3 DNA reads TGTGCCAGCAGGATTTCTTGGGCGGGACAGGGGGCTAGTATAGACATTCAGTACTTC. This gives the protein CASRISWAGQGASIDIQYF. The chain carries TRBV5-6 and TRBJ2-4, with 12 bases fitting TRBD1. CDR3 length: 19 residues. The V gene's germline CDR1 is SGHDT and CDR2 YYEEEE. Trimming took 5 bases from V and 8 from J; bases not matched to a gene: 20.

The chain carries TRBV19 and TRBJ2-3; 13 bases agree with TRBD2. This CDR3 comprises 16 residues. With V trimmed by 1 base and J by 4 bases, 2 bases remained unmatched. The germline gives CDR1 LNHDA, CDR2 SQIVND (reference sequence). Here the CDR3 DNA reads TGTGCCAGTAGTATAGTAGGACTAGCGGGAGCAGATACGCAGTATTTT. Protein sequence: CASSIVGLAGADTQYF. The full variable domain, in which reference TRBV19 and TRBJ2-3 provide the parts outside the CDR3, is DGGITQSPKYLFRKEGQNVTLSCEQNLNHDAMYWYRQDPGQGLRLIYYSQIVNDFQKGDIAEGYSVSREKKESFPLTVTSAQKNPTAFYLCASSIVGLAGADTQYFGPGTRLTVL.

The genes are TRBV7-2 and TRBJ2-1; the D is unclear. The ends were cut back, 1 base at V and 10 bases at J, with 14 bases in the middle. Germline V CDR1 and CDR2: SGHTA, FQGNSA. The CDR3 length is 14 residues. The DNA for the CDR3 is TGTGCCAGCAGCTTAGGGTTTGGTAGCTCCGAGCAGTTCTTC. Translation gives CASSLGFGSSEQFF.

This clone was picked up a small number of times. The V call is TRBV5-1, the J call TRBJ1-5; 8 bases are shared with TRBD1. V dropped 0 bases and J dropped 5; count of bases not matched to a gene: 4. The germline gives CDR1 SGHRS, CDR2 YFSETQ. The CDR3 extends over 15 amino acids. For the CDR3, the DNA is TGCGCCAGCAGCTTGGCGGGACAGGAATATCAGCCCCAGCATTTT. Its translation is CASSLAGQEYQPQHF.

CDR3 sequence (DNA): TGTGCCAGCAGGGACAGGGTAACTACAGATACGCAGTATTTT. Translating gives CASRDRVTTDTQYF. This sequence joins TRBV25-1 and TRBJ2-3, with 8 bases that match TRBD1. The V gene's germline CDR1 is MGHDK and CDR2 SYGVNS. This CDR3 spans 14 amino acids. Unmatched junction bases numbered 5, after V lost 6 bases and J lost 3 bases.

The rearrangement uses TRBV6-6 and TRBJ1-2; D gene unclear. The V end was cut by 0 bases, the J end by 5 bases, with 10 bases between. The CDR3 covers 14 residues. CDR1 is MNHNY and CDR2 is SVGAGI in the germline V gene (reference sequence). CDR3 sequence reads: CASSYSVGWYGYTF. The CDR3 region has the DNA TGTGCCAGCAGTTACTCGGTCGGGTGGTATGGCTACACCTTC.

The CDR3: CASSDVGSGELFF. In DNA form, the CDR3 reads TGCGCCAGCAGTGATGTGGGTTCCGGGGAGCTGTTTTTT. The rearrangement joins TRBV10-2 to TRBJ2-2; no clear D. V was pared by 3 bases and J by 6 bases, with 8 bases between. Germline CDR1 and CDR2: WSHSY and SAAADI. This CDR3 is built from 13 residues.

This clone was picked up one time. The CDR3 region is CASSLVLRGGVTDTQYF. The CDR3 DNA reads as TGTGCCAGCAGCTTGGTTCTGCGGGGGGGGGTCACAGATACGCAGTATTTT. The V and J genes are TRBV5-4 and TRBJ2-3; 9 bases match TRBD2. The length of the CDR3 is 17 residues. Germline CDR1 SGHNT, CDR2 YYREEE (reference sequence). Losses at the gene ends were 0 bases for V and 2 bases for J; bases not matched to a gene: 7. Variable domain in full (rest from reference TRBV5-4 and TRBJ2-3): ETGVTQSPTHLIKTRGQQVTLRCSSQSGHNTVSWYQQALGQGPQFIFQYYREEENGRGNFPPRFSGLQFPNYSSELNVNALELDDSALYLCASSLVLRGGVTDTQYFGPGTRLTVL.

This clone is a singleton in its sample. The chain has TRBV19 and TRBJ2-5; 8 bases map to TRBD2. Germline CDR1 and CDR2: LNHDA and SQIVND (reference sequence). This CDR3 is 16 amino acids long. V lost 6 bases and J lost 3; bases outside the gene matches: 12. The CDR3 loop is CASSMMAGGGEETQYF. The CDR3 coding sequence is TGTGCCAGTAGCATGATGGCGGGAGGTGGGGAAGAGACCCAGTACTTC.

The genes are TRBV7-2 and TRBJ2-5; 8 bases align to TRBD2. CDR1 is SGHTA and CDR2 is FQGNSA in the germline V gene. Germline trimming cut 4 bases from V and 5 bases from J; bases unmatched to any gene: 6. There are 14 residues in the CDR3. The CDR3 loop is CASSSSGRAETQYF. The CDR3 nucleotides read TGTGCCAGCAGCTCCTCCGGGAGGGCGGAGACCCAGTACTTC.

The chain links TRBV9 to TRBJ2-1; 10 bases match TRBD1. In germline, CDR1 is SGDLS, CDR2 YYNGEE. After removal of 4 bases from V and 6 bases from J, the junction contained 7 bases not matched to a gene. This CDR3 comprises 15 residues. The CDR3 bases are TGTGCCAGCAGCAAACGACAGGGGGCGGTCAATGAGCAGTTCTTC. Its protein product is CASSKRQGAVNEQFF. Together with reference TRBV9 and TRBJ2-1, the CDR3 gives the full variable domain: DSGVTQTPKHLITATGQRVTLRCSPRSGDLSVYWYQQSLDQGLQFLIQYYNGEERAKGNILERFSAQQFPDLHSELNLSSLELGDSALYFCASSKRQGAVNEQFFGPGTRLTVL.

The rearrangement joins TRBV28 to TRBJ2-3, with 8 nucleotides matching TRBD1. The CDR3 has 15 amino acids. Germline V lookup: CDR1 MDHEN, CDR2 SYDVKM. V shed 5 bases and J 3 bases; nucleotides not matched to a gene: 7. CDR3 nucleotide sequence: TGTGCCAGCAGTCCGCCGGACAGGGATACAGATACGCAGTATTTT. Protein: CASSPPDRDTDTQYF.

CDR3 sequence (DNA): TGTGCCAGCAGCTGGGGACGGGTCGGTGACACCATATATTTT. It translates to CASSWGRVGDTIYF. This chain joins TRBV5-6 and TRBJ1-3; a weak D match, TRBD1 (5 bases). Germline V lookup: CDR1 SGHDT, CDR2 YYEEEE. V was cut by 3 bases and J by 8 bases, with 15 bases left in between. CDR3 length equals 14 residues.

This clone appeared a few times. The genes are TRBV4-3 and TRBJ1-2; D is unresolved. This CDR3 has 17 residues. V lost 0 bases, J lost 4 bases, and 18 bases lay in between. Germline loops: CDR1 LGHNA, CDR2 YSLEER. As DNA, the CDR3 is TGCGCCAGCAGCCAAGATCCGAAGGGCAGCGTATTCTATGGCTACACCTTC. It codes for CASSQDPKGSVFYGYTF.

The V and J genes are TRBV9 and TRBJ2-1; the D gene is possibly TRBD2 (5 bases). V dropped 2 bases and J dropped 2 bases, with 5 bases sitting between them. The CDR3 extends over 13 amino acids. Germline CDR1 reads SGDLS; CDR2 reads YYNGEE. The CDR3 coding sequence is TGTGCCAGCAGCGTCGGGGCCTACAATGAGCAGTTCTTC. This translates into CASSVGAYNEQFF. The full variable domain, in which reference TRBV9 and TRBJ2-1 provide the parts outside the CDR3, is DSGVTQTPKHLITATGQRVTLRCSPRSGDLSVYWYQQSLDQGLQFLIQYYNGEERAKGNILERFSAQQFPDLHSELNLSSLELGDSALYFCASSVGAYNEQFFGPGTRLTVL.

Worth noting for this clone: This CDR3 fails to terminate in the conserved phenylalanine or tryptophan, so it likely reflects a read error. Because the CDR3's place on the DNA is in doubt, the DNA is left out and the CDR3 is given as listed by TCRdb. The gene calls are TRBV6-5 and TRBJ2-7; TRBD2 was called by the table and not checked on the DNA. From its first to its last residue, the CDR3 has 12 amino acids. Germline CDR1 MNHEY, CDR2 SVGAGI. The CDR3 loop reads CASSREGAALFL.